This is a list of T cell receptor beta chains from one sample in a study of neoadjuvant nivolumab and ipilimumab in lung cancer. Method: immunoSEQ multiplex PCR; TCRdb's copy keeps in-frame clones and lacks some. Found here are about 12,000 clones, approximately 96% of them singletons; the top ten hold under 3%. The sequencing here drew on peripheral blood, taken after neoadjuvant nivolumab, alone or with ipilimumab, at or shortly before surgery. The receptors shown here come from an adult with non-small cell lung cancer. Each CDR3 is given with its conserved first and last residue. The D gene is left open where the match is weak. Clone sizes are given selectively: once, few, many, or a class where the clone is expanded.

v_gene	d_gene	j_gene	abundance	CDR3nt	CDR3aa
TRBV5-1	TRBD2	TRBJ2-7	.	TGCGCCAGCAGCCTACTAGCGGGATCGACCTACGAGCAGTACTTC	CASSLLAGSTYEQYF
TRBV5-1	.	TRBJ2-2	.	TGCGCCAGCAGCTTCTCGCTGGGGGAAGTCGGGGAGCTGTTTTTT	CASSFSLGEVGELFF
TRBV5-1	TRBD1	TRBJ2-7	.	TGCGCCAGCAGCAGGGACAGGTTGTACGAGCAGTACTTC	CASSRDRLYEQYF
TRBV27	TRBD2	TRBJ2-3	.	TGTGCCAGCAGCCGGACCCCGGGAGGGCCAGATACGCAGTATTTT	CASSRTPGGPDTQYF
TRBV6-5	TRBD2	TRBJ2-2	.	TGTGCCAGCAGTTACGGACTAGCCCAAATAACCGGGGAGCTGTTTTTT	CASSYGLAQITGELFF
TRBV6-1	.	TRBJ2-6	.	TGTGCCAGCAGTGGAGGGACAAGTGTCTCTGGGGCCAACGTCCTGACTTTC	CASSGGTSVSGANVLTF
TRBV6-1	TRBD1	TRBJ2-2	.	TGTGCCAGCAGGCCGGGACAGGGGTTCACCGGGGAGCTGTTTTTT	CASRPGQGFTGELFF
TRBV19	.	TRBJ1-5	.	TGTGCCAGTAATTGGAAAGGGTCGGGACAGCCCCAGCATTTT	CASNWKGSGQPQHF
TRBV18	TRBD2	TRBJ2-5	.	TGTGCCAGCTCACCCCTAGCGGAGCTTCTCCAAGAGACCCAGTACTTC	CASSPLAELLQETQYF
TRBV30	.	TRBJ2-3	.	TGTGCCTGGAGTGTTTGGGGAAACTACCCCACAGATACGCAGTATTTT	CAWSVWGNYPTDTQYF
TRBV10-3	.	TRBJ1-1	.	TGTGCCATCAGTGGCCAGGGGTCCGTATACTCGAACACTGAAGCTTTCTTT	CAISGQGSVYSNTEAFF
TRBV9	TRBD2	TRBJ2-1	once	TGTGCCAGCAGCGTAGGGCTAGCGGGGATGAATGAGCAGTTCTTC	CASSVGLAGMNEQFF
TRBV4-1	TRBD2	TRBJ2-5	.	TGCGCCAGCAGCCAGCGCTCTAGCGGGAGCCAAGAGACCCAGTACTTC	CASSQRSSGSQETQYF
TRBV2	.	TRBJ2-5	.	TGTGCCAGCAGTGAAAGGTCGGGACAAATCCAAGAGACCCAGTACTTC	CASSERSGQIQETQYF
TRBV5-1	TRBD2	TRBJ2-1	.	TGCGCCAGCAGCTTTCAAGCGGGAGGGCCTTTTACCTCCTACAATGAGCAGTTCTTC	CASSFQAGGPFTSYNEQFF
TRBV6-6	TRBD1	TRBJ1-1	.	TGTGCCAGCAGTTATCGGACAGGCTCGAACACTGAAGCTTTCTTT	CASSYRTGSNTEAFF
TRBV7-9	TRBD2	TRBJ2-1	.	TGTGCCAGCAGCTCAGGAGAAAGGGGACTAGCGAAAAGGAATGAGCAGTTCTTC	CASSSGERGLAKRNEQFF
TRBV18	TRBD2	TRBJ2-7	.	TGTGCCAGCTCACCGCAATGGACTAGCGGGAGCTCCTACGAGCAGTACTTC	CASSPQWTSGSSYEQYF
TRBV28	TRBD2	TRBJ2-7	.	TGTGCCAGCAGTTTTGTAGCGGGAGTCTCCTACGAGCAGTACTTC	CASSFVAGVSYEQYF
TRBV4-1	.	TRBJ2-7	.	TGCGCCAGCAGCCAAGATGGAGGGATGGTCTACGAGCAGTACTTC	CASSQDGGMVYEQYF
TRBV6-1	TRBD2	TRBJ2-7	.	TGTGCCAGCAGTGAAGATAGCGGGAGCTCCTACGAGCAGTACTTC	CASSEDSGSSYEQYF